This TCR beta chain comes out of a study of T cells after yellow fever vaccination. This clonotype came up once. Its cognate antigen is unknown. A 5'RACE template-switching step, the method used to make TCR cDNA, added a universal primer site and UMIs. TCRdb itself ran the 5' RACE reads through MiXCR, one entry per CDR3 protein. The table includes fewer than 500,000 distinct CDR3 sequences, 18% detected once. General observations from the study: The study re-detected most primary-vaccination clones after the booster (about 95% CD4, 80% to 90% CD8). Weaker, the secondary response peaked sooner, at day 5 versus 15. There was a small share of clonotypes that showed up in both the CD4 and CD8 compartments.

The V end was cut by 3 bases, the J end by 0 bases, with 13 bases between. The length of the CDR3 is 16 residues. Germline V gene data show CDR1 as SGHRS and CDR2 as YFSETQ. The chain links TRBV5-1 to TRBJ1-3, with D unresolved. The input for sequencing was PBMCs, taken before the yellow fever booster vaccination. This TCR came from a man younger than 30 who received the YFV17D yellow fever vaccine. CDR3: CASSSGVDHSGNTIYF. For the CDR3, the DNA is TGCGCCAGCAGCTCCGGGGTTGACCACTCTGGAAACACCATATATTTT.